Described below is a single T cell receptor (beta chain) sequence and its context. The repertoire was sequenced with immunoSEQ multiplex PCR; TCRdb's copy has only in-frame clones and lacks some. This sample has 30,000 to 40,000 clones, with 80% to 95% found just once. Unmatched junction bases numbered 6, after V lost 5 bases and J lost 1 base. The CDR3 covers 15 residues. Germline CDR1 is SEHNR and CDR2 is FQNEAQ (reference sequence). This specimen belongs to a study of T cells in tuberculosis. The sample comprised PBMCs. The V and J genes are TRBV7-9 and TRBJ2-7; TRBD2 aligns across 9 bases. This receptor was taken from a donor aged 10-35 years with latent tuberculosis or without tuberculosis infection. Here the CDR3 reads CASSRRLAASYEQYF. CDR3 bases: TGTGCCAGCAGCCGACGACTAGCGGCTTCCTACGAGCAGTACTTC.